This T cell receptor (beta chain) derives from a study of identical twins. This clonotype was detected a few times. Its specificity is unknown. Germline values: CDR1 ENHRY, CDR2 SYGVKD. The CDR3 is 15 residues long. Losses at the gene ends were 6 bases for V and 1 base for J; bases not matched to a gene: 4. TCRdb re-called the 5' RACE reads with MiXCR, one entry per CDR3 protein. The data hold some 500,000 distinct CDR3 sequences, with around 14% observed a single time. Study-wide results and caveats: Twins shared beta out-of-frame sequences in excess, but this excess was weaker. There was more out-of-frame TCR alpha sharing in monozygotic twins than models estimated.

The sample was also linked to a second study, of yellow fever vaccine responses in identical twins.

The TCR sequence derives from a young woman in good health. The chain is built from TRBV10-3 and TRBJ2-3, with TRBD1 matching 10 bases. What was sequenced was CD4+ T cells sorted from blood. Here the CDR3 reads CAIRDRGVGTDTQYF. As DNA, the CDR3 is TGTGCCATCAGGGACAGGGGGGTTGGCACAGATACGCAGTATTTT.